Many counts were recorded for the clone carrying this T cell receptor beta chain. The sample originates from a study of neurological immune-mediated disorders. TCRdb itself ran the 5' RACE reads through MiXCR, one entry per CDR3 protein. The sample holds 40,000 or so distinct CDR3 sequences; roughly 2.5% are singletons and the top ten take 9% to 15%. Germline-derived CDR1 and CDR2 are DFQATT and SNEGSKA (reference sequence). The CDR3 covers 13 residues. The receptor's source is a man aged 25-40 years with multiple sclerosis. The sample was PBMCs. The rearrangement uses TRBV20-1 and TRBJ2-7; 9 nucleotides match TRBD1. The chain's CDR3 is CSARQGVAYEQYF. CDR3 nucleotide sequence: TGCAGCGCAAGACAGGGGGTCGCCTACGAGCAGTACTTC.